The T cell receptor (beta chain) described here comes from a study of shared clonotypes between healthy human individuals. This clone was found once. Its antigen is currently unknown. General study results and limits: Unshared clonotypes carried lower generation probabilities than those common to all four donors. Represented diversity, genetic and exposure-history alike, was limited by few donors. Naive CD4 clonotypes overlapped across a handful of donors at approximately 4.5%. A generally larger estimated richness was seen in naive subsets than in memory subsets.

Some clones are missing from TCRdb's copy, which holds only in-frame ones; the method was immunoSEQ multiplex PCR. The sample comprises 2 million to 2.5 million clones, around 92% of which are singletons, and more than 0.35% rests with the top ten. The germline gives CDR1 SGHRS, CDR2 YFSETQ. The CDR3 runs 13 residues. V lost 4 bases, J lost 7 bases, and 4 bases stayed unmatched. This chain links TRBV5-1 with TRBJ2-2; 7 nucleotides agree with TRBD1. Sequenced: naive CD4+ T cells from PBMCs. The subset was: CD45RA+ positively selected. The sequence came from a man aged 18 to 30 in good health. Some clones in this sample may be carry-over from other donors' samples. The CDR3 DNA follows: TGCGCCAGCAGCCGAGGGGGCATCGGGGAGCTGTTTTTT. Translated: CASSRGGIGELFF.